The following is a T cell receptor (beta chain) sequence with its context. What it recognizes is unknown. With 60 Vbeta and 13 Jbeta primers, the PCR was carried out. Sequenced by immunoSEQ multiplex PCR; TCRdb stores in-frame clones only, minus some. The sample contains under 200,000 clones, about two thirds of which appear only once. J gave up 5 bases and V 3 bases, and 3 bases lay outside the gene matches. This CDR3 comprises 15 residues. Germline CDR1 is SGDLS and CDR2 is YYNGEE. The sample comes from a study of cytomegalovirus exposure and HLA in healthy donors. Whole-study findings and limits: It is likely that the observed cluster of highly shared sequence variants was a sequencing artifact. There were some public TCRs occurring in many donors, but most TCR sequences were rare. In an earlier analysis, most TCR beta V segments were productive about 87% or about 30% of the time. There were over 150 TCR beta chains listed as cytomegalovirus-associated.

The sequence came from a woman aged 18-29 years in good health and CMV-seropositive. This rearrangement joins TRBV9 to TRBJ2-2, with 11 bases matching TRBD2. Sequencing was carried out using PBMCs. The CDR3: CASSASGRTTGELFF. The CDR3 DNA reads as TGTGCCAGCAGCGCTAGCGGGAGGACAACCGGGGAGCTGTTTTTT.